This TCR beta chain was documented in a study of T cells in Graves' hyperthyroidism and ophthalmopathy. Per the germline V gene, CDR1 is DFQATT and CDR2 is SNEGSKA (reference sequence). The CDR3 length is 15 residues. Broader study findings: Most expanded thyroid clonotypes above 0.001 also appeared in blood.

Patients were excluded because of uncontrolled infection, other autoimmune disease, pregnancy or lactation. The source material, RNA transcripts, was used to amplify TCR beta CDR3 regions. A first-round RT-PCR of the TCR CDR3 used the HTBI primer set. From the multiplex PCR reads, TCRdb called clonotypes with MiXCR, one entry per CDR3 protein. The sample carries over 250,000 distinct CDR3 sequences, roughly an eighth recorded once. This clonotype has only a few counts. Antigen unknown. The junction differs from germline at one of its ends, possibly a read error. The sample consisted of blood. This clonotype originated in a woman aged 40 to 55 with Graves' ophthalmopathy. The chain couples TRBV20-1 to TRBJ1-1; maybe TRBD1 (6 bases). The CDR3 nucleotides are TGCAGTGCTAGAGATGGTAACAGGGTGAACACTGAAGCTTCCTTT. It translates to CSARDGNRVNTEASF.